This TCR beta chain was captured by sequencing in a study of blood T cell repertoires in COVID-19. Across the study: PBMCs, B-cell-depleted T cells, or T cells provided the cDNA or gDNA that made up the material.

The germline CDR1 and CDR2 sequences are SQVTM and ANQGSEA. The CDR3 has 13 residues. Trimming removed 1 base at V and 7 bases at J, with 13 bases between. This clone has only a few counts. In the original analysis: Estimation of nucleated cell counts was performed using reference gene primer amplification. The data were produced by immunoSEQ multiplex PCR, yet TCRdb's version contains in-frame clones alone and is incomplete. For V, J and clone size, that table is used; D and trimming come from the DNA. The profile shows about 270,000 clones, 85% to 90% of them singletons. The TCR comes from a man younger than 30 who had recovered from COVID-19. The V and J genes are TRBV29-1 and TRBJ1-2; D might be TRBD1 (6 bases). Source material: PBMCs or T cells enriched from blood (not recorded which). CDR3 in amino acids: CSVEAATRGGYTF. CDR3 nucleotides: TGCAGCGTTGAAGCTGCGACCAGGGGTGGCTACACCTTC.